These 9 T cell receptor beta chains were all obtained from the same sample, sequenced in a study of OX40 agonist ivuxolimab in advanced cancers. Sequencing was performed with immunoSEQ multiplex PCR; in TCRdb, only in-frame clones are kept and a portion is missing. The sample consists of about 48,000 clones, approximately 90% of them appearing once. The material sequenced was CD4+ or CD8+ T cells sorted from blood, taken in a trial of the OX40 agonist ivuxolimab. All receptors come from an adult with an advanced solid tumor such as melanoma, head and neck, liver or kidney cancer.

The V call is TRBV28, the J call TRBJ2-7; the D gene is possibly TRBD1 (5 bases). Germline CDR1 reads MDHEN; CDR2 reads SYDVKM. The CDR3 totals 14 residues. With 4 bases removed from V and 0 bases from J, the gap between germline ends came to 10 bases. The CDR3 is CASSSTGASYEQYF. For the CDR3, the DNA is TGTGCCAGCAGTTCCACTGGGGCCTCCTACGAGCAGTACTTC.

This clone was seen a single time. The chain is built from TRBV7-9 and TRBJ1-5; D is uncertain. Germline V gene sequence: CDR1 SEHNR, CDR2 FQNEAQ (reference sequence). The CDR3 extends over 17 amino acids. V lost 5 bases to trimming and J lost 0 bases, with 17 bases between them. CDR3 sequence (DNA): TGTGCCAGCAGCAACCTAGACACTTCCTATAGCAATCAGCCCCAGCATTTT. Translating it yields CASSNLDTSYSNQPQHF.

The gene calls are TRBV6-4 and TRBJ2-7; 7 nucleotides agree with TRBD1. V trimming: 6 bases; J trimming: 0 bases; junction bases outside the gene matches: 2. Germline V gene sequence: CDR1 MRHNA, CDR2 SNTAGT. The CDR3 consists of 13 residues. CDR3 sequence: CASRNRGSYEQYF. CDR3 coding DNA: TGTGCCAGCAGAAACAGGGGCTCCTACGAGCAGTACTTC.

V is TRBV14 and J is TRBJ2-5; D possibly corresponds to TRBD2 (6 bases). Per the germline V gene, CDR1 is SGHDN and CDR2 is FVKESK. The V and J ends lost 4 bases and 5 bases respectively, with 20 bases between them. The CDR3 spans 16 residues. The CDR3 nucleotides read TGTGCCAGCAGCCCGCCATTTGGGGGAGGCTGGGAGACCCAGTACTTC. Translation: CASSPPFGGGWETQYF.

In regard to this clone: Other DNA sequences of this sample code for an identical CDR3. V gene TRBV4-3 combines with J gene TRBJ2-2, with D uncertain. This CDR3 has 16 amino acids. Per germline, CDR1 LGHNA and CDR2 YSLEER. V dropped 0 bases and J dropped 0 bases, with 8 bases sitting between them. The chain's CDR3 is CASSQEGGANTGELFF. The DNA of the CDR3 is TGCGCCAGCAGCCAAGAGGGTGGAGCGAACACCGGGGAGCTGTTTTTT.

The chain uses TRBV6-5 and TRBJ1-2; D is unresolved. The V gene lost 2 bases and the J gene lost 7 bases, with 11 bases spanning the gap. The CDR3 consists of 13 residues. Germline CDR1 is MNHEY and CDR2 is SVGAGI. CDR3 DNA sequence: TGTGCCAGCAGTTACGGGGTCAGAAGTGGCTACACCTTC. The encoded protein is CASSYGVRSGYTF.

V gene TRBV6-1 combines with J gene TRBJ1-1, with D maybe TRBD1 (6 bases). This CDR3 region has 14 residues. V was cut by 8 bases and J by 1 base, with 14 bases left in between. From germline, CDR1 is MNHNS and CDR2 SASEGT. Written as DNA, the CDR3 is TGTGCCAGCGACGATGACAGGTGGAACACTGAAGCTTTCTTT. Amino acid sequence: CASDDDRWNTEAFF.

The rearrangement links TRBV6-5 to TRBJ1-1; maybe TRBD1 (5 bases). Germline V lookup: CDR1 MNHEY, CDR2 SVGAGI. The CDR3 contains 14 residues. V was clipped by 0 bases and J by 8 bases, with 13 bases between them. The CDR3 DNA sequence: TGTGCCAGCAGTTACTCTCCGGGGCACGAAGAAGCTTTCTTT. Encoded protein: CASSYSPGHEEAFF.

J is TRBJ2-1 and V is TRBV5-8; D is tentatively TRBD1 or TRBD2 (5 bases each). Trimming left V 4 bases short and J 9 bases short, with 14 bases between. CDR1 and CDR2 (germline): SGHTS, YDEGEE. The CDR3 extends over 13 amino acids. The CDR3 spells CASSTGPFAEQFF. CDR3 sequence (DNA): TGTGCCAGCAGCACGGGGCCATTTGCTGAGCAGTTCTTC.